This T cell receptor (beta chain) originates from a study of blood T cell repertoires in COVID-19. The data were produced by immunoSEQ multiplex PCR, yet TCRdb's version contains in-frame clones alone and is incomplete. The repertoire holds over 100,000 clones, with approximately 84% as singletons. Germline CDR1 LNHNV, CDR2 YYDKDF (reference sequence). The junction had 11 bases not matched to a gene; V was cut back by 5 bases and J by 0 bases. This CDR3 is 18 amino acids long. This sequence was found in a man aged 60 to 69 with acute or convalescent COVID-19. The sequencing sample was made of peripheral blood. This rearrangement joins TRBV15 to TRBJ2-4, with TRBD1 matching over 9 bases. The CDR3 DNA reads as TGTGCCACCAGCGGGGGGACAGGGCGAAGATTAGCCAAAAACATTCAGTACTTC. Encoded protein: CATSGGTGRRLAKNIQYF. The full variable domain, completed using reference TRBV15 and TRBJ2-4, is DAMVIQNPRYQVTQFGKPVTLSCSQTLNHNVMYWYQQKSSQAPKLLFHYYDKDFNNEADTPDNFQSRRPNTSFCFLDIRSPGLGDTAMYLCATSGGTGRRLAKNIQYFGAGTRLSVL.